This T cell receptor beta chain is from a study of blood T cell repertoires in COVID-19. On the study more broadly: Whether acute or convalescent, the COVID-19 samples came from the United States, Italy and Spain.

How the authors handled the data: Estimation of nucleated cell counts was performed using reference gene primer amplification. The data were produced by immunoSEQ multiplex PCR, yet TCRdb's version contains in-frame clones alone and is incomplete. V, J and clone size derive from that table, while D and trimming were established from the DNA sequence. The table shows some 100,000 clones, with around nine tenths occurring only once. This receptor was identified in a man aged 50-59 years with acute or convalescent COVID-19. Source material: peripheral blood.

CDR3 sequence reads: CASSEGRGSGREYEQFF. Written as DNA, the CDR3 is TGTGCCAGCAGTGAAGGGAGAGGTAGCGGGAGAGAATATGAGCAGTTCTTC. The rearrangement links TRBV6-1 to TRBJ2-1; the match to TRBD2 covers 9 bases. V was pared by 1 base and J by 8 bases, with 12 bases of the junction left unmatched. This CDR3 comprises 17 residues. The germline CDR1 and CDR2 sequences are MNHNS and SASEGT.